This T cell receptor (beta chain) was recovered during a study of blood T cell repertoires in COVID-19. Study-wide background: Sites across the United States, Italy and Spain contributed samples from acute and convalescent COVID-19. PBMCs, B-cell-depleted T cells, or T cells provided the cDNA or gDNA that made up the material.

This CDR3 is 14 amino acids long. Trimming at V came to 6 bases and at J to 3 bases, leaving 8 bases not matched to a gene. CDR1 is MNHEY, CDR2 SVGAGI, per germline. In the authors' workflow: The assay estimated nucleated cells by amplifying reference gene primers. Assay: immunoSEQ multiplex PCR; the TCRdb copy retains only in-frame clones and omits some. V and J calls plus clone size are reproduced from that table; the DNA served to infer D and trimming. The sample lists about 70,000 clones; around 85% were seen once. The sample consisted of peripheral blood. The chain links TRBV6-5 to TRBJ2-7; 7 nucleotides align to TRBD1. This receptor was taken from a human donor in a cohort sampled during active COVID-19. CDR3: CASRSPGTVYEQYF. The CDR3 nucleotides read TGTGCCAGCAGATCCCCCGGGACAGTCTACGAGCAGTACTTC.